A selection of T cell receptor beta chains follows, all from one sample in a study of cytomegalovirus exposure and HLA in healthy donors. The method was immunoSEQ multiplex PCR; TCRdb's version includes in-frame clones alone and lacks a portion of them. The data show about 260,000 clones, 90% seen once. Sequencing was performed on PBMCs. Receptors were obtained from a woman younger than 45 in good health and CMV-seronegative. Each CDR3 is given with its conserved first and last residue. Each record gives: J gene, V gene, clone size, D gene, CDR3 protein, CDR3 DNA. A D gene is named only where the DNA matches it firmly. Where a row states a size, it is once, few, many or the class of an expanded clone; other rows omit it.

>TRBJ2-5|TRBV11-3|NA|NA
CASSFLTGQETQYF
TGTGCCAGCAGCTTCCTTACGGGGCAAGAGACCCAGTACTTC
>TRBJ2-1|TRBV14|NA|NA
CASSRSQGTYEQFF
TGTGCCAGCAGTCGAAGTCAGGGGACCTATGAGCAGTTCTTC
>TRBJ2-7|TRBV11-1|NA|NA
CASSLAAGYEQYF
TGTGCCAGCAGCTTAGCGGCAGGGTACGAGCAGTACTTC
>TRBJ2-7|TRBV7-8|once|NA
CASSLLGVSYEQYF
TGTGCCAGCAGCTTATTAGGGGTATCCTACGAGCAGTACTTC
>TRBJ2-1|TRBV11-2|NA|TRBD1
CASSPDRGDLTGLF
TGTGCCAGCAGCCCTGACAGGGGCGATCTCACCGGGCTCTTC
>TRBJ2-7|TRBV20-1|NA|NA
CSARATYEQYF
TGCAGTGCTAGAGCAACCTACGAGCAGTACTTC
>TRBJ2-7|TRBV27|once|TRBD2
CASSFGTSAEQYF
TGTGCCAGCAGTTTCGGTACTAGCGCTGAGCAGTACTTC
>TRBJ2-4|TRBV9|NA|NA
CASSVGAGFDIQYF
TGTGCCAGCAGCGTAGGTGCAGGGTTCGACATTCAGTACTTC
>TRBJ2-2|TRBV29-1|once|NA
CSVEGLTGELFF
TGCAGCGTTGAAGGCCTCACCGGGGAGCTGTTTTTT
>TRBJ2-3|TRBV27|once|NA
CASRFRGISTDTQYF
TGTGCCAGCAGATTTAGGGGGATTAGCACAGATACGCAGTATTTT
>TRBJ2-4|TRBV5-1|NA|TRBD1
CASSLGEGTGGQNIQYF
TGCGCCAGCAGCTTGGGAGAAGGAACAGGGGGCCAAAACATTCAGTACTTC
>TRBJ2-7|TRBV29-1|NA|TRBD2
CSVEGLAGTYEQYF
TGCAGCGTTGAGGGACTAGCGGGGACCTACGAGCAGTACTTC
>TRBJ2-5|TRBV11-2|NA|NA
CASSPRPGRNQETQYF
TGTGCCAGCAGCCCTCGACCGGGACGGAACCAAGAGACCCAGTACTTC
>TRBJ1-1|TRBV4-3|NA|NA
CASSQGLEAFF
TGCGCCAGCAGCCAGGGACTTGAAGCTTTCTTT
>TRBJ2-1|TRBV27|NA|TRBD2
CASSLETSGSDKFF
TGTGCCAGCAGTTTAGAGACTAGCGGGAGTGATAAGTTCTTC
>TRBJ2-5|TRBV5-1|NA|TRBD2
CASSISSGNQETQYF
TGCGCCAGCAGCATCTCTAGCGGGAACCAAGAGACCCAGTACTTC
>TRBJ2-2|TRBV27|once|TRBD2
CASSLSGGTGELFF
TGTGCCAGCAGTTTATCGGGAGGGACCGGGGAGCTGTTTTTT
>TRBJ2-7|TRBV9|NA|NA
CASSVGAPPYEQYF
TGTGCCAGCAGCGTAGGCGCGCCACCCTACGAGCAGTACTTC
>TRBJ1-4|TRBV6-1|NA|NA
CASSEGPPLRGEKLFF
TGTGCCAGCAGTGAAGGTCCGCCACTTAGGGGTGAAAAACTGTTTTTT
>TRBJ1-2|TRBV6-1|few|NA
CASTPQGIDGYTF
TGTGCCAGCACGCCACAGGGAATTGATGGCTACACCTTC
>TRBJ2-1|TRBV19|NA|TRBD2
CASSPASGYNEQFF
TGTGCCAGTAGTCCGGCTAGCGGTTACAATGAGCAGTTCTTC
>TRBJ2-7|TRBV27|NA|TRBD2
CASSRSAGVASYEQYF
TGTGCCAGCAGTAGATCAGCGGGAGTCGCGTCGTACGAGCAGTACTTC
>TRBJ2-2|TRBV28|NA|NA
CASSSWRRPNTGELFF
TGTGCCAGCAGTTCATGGAGACGGCCGAACACCGGGGAGCTGTTTTTT